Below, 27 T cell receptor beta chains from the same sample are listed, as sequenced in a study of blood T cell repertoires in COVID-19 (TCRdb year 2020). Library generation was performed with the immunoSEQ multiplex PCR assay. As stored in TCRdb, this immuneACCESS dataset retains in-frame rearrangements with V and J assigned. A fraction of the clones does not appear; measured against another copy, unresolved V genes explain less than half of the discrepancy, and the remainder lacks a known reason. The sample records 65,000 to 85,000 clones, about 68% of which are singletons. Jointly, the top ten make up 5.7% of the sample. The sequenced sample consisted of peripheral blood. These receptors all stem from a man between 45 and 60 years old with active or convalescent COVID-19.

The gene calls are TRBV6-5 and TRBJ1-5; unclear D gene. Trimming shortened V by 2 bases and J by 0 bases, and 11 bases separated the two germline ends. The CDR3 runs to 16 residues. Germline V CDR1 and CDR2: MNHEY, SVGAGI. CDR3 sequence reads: CASSYKQVFSNQPQHF. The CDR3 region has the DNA TGTGCCAGCAGTTACAAGCAGGTCTTTAGCAATCAGCCCCAGCATTTT.

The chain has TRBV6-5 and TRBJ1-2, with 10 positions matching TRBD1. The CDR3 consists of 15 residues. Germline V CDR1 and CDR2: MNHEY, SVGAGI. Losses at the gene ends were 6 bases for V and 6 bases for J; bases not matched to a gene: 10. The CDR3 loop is CASRTGQGFGNGYTF. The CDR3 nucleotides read TGTGCCAGCAGGACGGGACAGGGGTTCGGAAATGGCTACACCTTC.

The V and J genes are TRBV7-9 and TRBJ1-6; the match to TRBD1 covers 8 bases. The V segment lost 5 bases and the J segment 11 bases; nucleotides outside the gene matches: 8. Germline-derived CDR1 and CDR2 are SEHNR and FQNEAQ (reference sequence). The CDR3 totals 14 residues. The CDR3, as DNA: TGTGCCAGCAGCATGGACAGGGTGCGGGCACCCCTCCACTTT. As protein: CASSMDRVRAPLHF.

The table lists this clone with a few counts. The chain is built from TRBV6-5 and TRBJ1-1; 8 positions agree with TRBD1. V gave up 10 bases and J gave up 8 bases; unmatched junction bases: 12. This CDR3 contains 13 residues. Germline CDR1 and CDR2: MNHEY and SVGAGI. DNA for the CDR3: TGTGCCACTACAAGCAGGGGGCTGGACGAAGCTTTCTTT. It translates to CATTSRGLDEAFF.

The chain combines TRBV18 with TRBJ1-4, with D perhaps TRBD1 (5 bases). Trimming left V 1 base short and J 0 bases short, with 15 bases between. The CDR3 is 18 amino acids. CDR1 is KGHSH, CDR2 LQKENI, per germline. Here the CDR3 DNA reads TGTGCCAGCTCACCACTTGGCAGGGCCGGACCAACTAATGAAAAACTGTTTTTT. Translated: CASSPLGRAGPTNEKLFF.

The CDR3 DNA reads TGTGCCAGCAGCTTATATACAGCGGGGGCACCCCCGTATTTT. It is translated as CASSLYTAGAPPYF. The chain is built from TRBV7-3 and TRBJ2-3; 8 nucleotides align to TRBD2. The CDR3 runs to 14 residues. V was pared by 2 bases and J by 14 bases, with 12 bases of the junction left unmatched. Germline V gene data show CDR1 as SGHTA and CDR2 as FQGTGA. Using reference TRBV7-3 and TRBJ2-3 for the parts outside the CDR3, the full variable domain is GAGVSQTPSNKVTEKGKYVELRCDPISGHTALYWYRQSLGQGPEFLIYFQGTGAADDSGLPNDRFFAVRPEGSVSTLKIQRTERGDSAVYLCASSLYTAGAPPYFGPGTRLTVL.

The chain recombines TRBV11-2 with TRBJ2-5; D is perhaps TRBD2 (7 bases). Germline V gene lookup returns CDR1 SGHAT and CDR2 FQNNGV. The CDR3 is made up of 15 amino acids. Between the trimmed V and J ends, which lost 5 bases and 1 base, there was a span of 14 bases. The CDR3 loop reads CASSRGALGQETQYF. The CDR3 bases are TGTGCCAGCAGCCGGGGGGCTTTGGGCCAAGAGACCCAGTACTTC. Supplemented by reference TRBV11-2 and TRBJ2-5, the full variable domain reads EAGVAQSPRYKIIEKRQSVAFWCNPISGHATLYWYQQILGQGPKLLIQFQNNGVVDDSQLPKDRFSAERLKGVDSTLKIQPAKLEDSAVYLCASSRGALGQETQYFGPGTRLLVL.

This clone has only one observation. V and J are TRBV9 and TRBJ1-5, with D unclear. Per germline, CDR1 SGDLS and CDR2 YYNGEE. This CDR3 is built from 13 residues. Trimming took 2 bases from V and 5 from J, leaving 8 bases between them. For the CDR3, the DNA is TGTGCCAGCAGCGTCTCCCCCGATCAGCCCCAGCATTTT. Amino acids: CASSVSPDQPQHF.

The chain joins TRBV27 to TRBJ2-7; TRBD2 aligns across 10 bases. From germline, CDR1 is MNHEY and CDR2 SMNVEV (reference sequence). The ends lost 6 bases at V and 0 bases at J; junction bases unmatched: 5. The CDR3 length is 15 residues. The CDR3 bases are TGTGCCAGCAGCTGGACTAGCGGACACTCCTACGAGCAGTACTTC. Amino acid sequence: CASSWTSGHSYEQYF.

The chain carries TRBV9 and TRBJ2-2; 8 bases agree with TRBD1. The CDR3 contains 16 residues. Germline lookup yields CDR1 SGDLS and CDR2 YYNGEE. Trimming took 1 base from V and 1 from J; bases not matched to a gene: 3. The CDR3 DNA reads TGTGCCAGCAGCGTATCAGGACAGGGGAACACCGGGGAGCTGTTTTTT. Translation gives CASSVSGQGNTGELFF.

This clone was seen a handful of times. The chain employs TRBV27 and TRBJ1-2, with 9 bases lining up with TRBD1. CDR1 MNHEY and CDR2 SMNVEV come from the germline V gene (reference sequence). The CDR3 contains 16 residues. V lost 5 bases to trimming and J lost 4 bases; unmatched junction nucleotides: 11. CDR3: CASSTQTTGGLYGYTF. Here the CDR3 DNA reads TGTGCCAGCAGTACCCAAACGACAGGGGGGCTCTATGGCTACACCTTC.

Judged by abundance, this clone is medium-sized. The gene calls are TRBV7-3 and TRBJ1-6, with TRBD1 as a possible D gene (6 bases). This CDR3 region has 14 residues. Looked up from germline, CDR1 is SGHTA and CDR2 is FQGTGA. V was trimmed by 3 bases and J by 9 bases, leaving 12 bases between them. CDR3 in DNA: TGTGCCAGCAGCTTGGGGACAAGTACTTCACCCCTCCACTTT. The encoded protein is CASSLGTSTSPLHF.

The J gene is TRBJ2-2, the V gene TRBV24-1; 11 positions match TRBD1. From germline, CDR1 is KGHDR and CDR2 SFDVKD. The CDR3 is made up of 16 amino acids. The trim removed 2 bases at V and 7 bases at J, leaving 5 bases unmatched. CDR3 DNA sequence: TGTGCCACCAGTGATTCGGGACAGGGGGTTGGCGGGGAGCTGTTTTTT. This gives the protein CATSDSGQGVGGELFF.

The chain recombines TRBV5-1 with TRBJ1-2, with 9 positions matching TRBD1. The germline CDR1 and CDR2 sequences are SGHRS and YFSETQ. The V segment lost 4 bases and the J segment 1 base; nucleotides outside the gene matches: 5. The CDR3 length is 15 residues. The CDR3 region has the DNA TGCGCCAGCAGCCCGGGACAGGGATATAACTATGGCTACACCTTC. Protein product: CASSPGQGYNYGYTF.

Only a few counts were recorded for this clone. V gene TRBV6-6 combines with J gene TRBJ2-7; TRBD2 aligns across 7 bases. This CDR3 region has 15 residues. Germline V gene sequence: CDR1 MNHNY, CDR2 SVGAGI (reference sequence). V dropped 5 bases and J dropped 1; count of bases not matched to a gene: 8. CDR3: CASSRPGEGSYEQYF. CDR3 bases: TGTGCCAGCAGTCGGCCCGGGGAGGGGTCCTACGAGCAGTACTTC.

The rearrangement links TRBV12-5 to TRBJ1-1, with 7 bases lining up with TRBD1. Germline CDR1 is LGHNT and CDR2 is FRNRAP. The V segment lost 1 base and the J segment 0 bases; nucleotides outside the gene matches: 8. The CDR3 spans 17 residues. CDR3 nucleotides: TGTGCTAGTGGTTTGGGGGGACAGCAGTTCATGAACACTGAAGCTTTCTTT. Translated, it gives CASGLGGQQFMNTEAFF. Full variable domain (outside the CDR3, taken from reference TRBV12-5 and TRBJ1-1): DARVTQTPRHKVTEMGQEVTMRCQPILGHNTVFWYRQTMMQGLELLAYFRNRAPLDDSGMPKDRFSAEMPDATLATLKIQPSEPRDSAVYFCASGLGGQQFMNTEAFFGQGTRLTVV.

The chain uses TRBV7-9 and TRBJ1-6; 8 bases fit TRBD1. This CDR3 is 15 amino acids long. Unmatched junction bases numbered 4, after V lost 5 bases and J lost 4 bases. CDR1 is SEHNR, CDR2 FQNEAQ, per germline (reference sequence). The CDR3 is CASSARQGYNSPLHF. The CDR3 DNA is TGTGCCAGCAGCGCCCGACAGGGGTATAATTCACCCCTCCACTTT.

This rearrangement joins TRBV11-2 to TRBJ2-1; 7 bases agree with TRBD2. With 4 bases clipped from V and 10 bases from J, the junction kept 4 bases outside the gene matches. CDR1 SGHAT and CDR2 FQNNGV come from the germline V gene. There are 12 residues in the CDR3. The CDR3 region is CASSSQRGEQFF. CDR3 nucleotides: TGTGCCAGCAGCTCACAGCGGGGAGAGCAGTTCTTC.

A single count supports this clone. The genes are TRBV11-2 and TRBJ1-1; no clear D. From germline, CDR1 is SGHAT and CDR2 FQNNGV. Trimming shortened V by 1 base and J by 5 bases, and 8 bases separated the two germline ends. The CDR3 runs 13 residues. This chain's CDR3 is CASSLAGGTEAFF. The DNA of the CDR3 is TGTGCCAGCAGCTTAGCGGGCGGGACTGAAGCTTTCTTT.

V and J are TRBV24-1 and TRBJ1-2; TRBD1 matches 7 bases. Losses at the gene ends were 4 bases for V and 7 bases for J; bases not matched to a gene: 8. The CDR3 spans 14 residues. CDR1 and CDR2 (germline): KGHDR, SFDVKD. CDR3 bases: TGTGCCACCAGTGACAGGGACAGCTCTGGTGGCTACACCTTC. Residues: CATSDRDSSGGYTF.

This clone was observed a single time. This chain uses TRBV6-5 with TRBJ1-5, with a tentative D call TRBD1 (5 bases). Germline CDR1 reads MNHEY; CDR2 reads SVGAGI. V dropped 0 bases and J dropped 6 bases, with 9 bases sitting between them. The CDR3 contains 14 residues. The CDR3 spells CASSYSGGAQPQHF. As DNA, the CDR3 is TGTGCCAGCAGTTACTCAGGAGGGGCTCAGCCCCAGCATTTT.

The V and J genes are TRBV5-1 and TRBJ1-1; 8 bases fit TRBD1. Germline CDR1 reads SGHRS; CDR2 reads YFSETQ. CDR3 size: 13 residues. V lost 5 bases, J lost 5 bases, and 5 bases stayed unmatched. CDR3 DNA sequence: TGCGCCAGCAGAAATACAGGGGGGACTGAAGCTTTCTTT. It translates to CASRNTGGTEAFF.

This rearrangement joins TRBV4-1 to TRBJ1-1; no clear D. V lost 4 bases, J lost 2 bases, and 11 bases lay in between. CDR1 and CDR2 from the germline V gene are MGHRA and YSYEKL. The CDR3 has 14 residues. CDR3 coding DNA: TGCGCCAGCAGCCCGAGGGCGGACAACACTGAAGCTTTCTTT. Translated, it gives CASSPRADNTEAFF.

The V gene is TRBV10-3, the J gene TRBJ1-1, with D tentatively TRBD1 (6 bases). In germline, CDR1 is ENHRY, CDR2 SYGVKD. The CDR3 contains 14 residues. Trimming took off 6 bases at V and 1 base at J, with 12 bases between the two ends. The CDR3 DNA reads TGTGCCATCAGGGACAGTTTGGGGAACACTGAAGCTTTCTTT. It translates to CAIRDSLGNTEAFF.

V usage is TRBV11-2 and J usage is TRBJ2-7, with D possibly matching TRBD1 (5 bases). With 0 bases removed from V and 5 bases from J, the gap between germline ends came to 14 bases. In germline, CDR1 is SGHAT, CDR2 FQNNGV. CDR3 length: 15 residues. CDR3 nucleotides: TGTGCCAGCAGCTTAGAGGCAGGGCCTAGTAACGAGCAGTACTTC. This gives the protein CASSLEAGPSNEQYF.

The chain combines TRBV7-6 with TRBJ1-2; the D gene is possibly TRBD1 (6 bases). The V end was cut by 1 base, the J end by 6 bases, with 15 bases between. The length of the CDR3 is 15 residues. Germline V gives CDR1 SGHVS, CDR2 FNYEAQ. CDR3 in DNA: TGTGCCAGCAGCTTAGTCGCGGCGTCAGGGGATGGCTACACCTTC. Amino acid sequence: CASSLVAASGDGYTF. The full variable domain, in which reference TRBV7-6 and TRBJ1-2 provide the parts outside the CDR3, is GAGVSQSPRYKVTKRGQDVALRCDPISGHVSLYWYRQALGQGPEFLTYFNYEAQQDKSGLPNDRFSAERPEGSISTLTIQRTEQRDSAMYRCASSLVAASGDGYTFGSGTRLTVV.

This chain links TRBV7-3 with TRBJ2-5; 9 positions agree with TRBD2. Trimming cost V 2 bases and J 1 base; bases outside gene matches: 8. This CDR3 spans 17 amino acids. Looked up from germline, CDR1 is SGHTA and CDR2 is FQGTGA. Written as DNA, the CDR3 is TGTGCCAGCAGCTTACGGGGGACTAGCACAACCCAAGAGACCCAGTACTTC. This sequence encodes CASSLRGTSTTQETQYF.